A selection of T cell receptor beta chains follows, all from one sample in a study of ipilimumab plus nivolumab after autologous stem cell transplantation. Repertoires were generated with immunoSEQ multiplex PCR, while TCRdb's copy carries only in-frame clones and drops some. The sample comprises 15,000 to 20,000 clones, 65% to 80% of which are singletons, and approximately 40% rests with the top ten. The material was PBMCs, obtained in a trial of ipilimumab plus nivolumab as post-transplant consolidation. The receptors were gathered from a male donor with diffuse large B-cell lymphoma. Both conserved end residues are part of each CDR3. Each record gives: D gene, J gene, V gene, CDR3 protein. The D gene is left open where the match is weak.

d_call: -; j_call: TRBJ1-1; v_call: TRBV7-8; cdr3_aa: CASSLDRMNTEAFF
d_call: TRBD1; j_call: TRBJ1-3; v_call: TRBV4-1; cdr3_aa: CASSQGAGGQLFSGNTIYF
d_call: -; j_call: TRBJ1-2; v_call: TRBV5-5; cdr3_aa: CASSLEVRTNYGYTF
d_call: -; j_call: TRBJ1-6; v_call: TRBV6-1; cdr3_aa: CASTRSSSYNSPLHF
d_call: TRBD2; j_call: TRBJ2-5; v_call: TRBV2; cdr3_aa: CASSEGLAGLQETQYF
d_call: -; j_call: TRBJ2-1; v_call: TRBV9; cdr3_aa: CASSYRRDEQFF
d_call: TRBD2; j_call: TRBJ2-3; v_call: TRBV2; cdr3_aa: CASNKAGARSTDTQYF
d_call: TRBD1; j_call: TRBJ2-1; v_call: TRBV25-1; cdr3_aa: CASARTGGLGNEQFF
d_call: -; j_call: TRBJ1-1; v_call: TRBV30; cdr3_aa: CAWKWGVGTEAFF
d_call: -; j_call: TRBJ1-4; v_call: TRBV7-9; cdr3_aa: CASSLGLSTNEKLFF
d_call: TRBD2; j_call: TRBJ2-2; v_call: TRBV19; cdr3_aa: CASSPQRAGGVTGELFF
d_call: -; j_call: TRBJ2-2; v_call: TRBV19; cdr3_aa: CASSIDMGHNTGELFF
d_call: -; j_call: TRBJ1-3; v_call: TRBV5-1; cdr3_aa: CASSRGPEGGNTIYF
d_call: -; j_call: TRBJ2-1; v_call: TRBV5-1; cdr3_aa: CASSLEGSGYNEQFF
d_call: TRBD1; j_call: TRBJ2-7; v_call: TRBV27; cdr3_aa: CASSPIGTGAGGEQYF
d_call: TRBD1; j_call: TRBJ1-1; v_call: TRBV10-3; cdr3_aa: CAISGGSGTENTEAFF
d_call: -; j_call: TRBJ1-2; v_call: TRBV20-1; cdr3_aa: CSATLIGGYTF
d_call: -; j_call: TRBJ1-1; v_call: TRBV7-9; cdr3_aa: CASSLEGQSNTEAFF
d_call: -; j_call: TRBJ2-1; v_call: TRBV25-1; cdr3_aa: CASTLLREASYNEQFF
d_call: -; j_call: TRBJ2-3; v_call: TRBV19; cdr3_aa: CASSIGGVDTQYF
d_call: TRBD1; j_call: TRBJ2-2; v_call: TRBV5-5; cdr3_aa: CASSPNRGSTGELFF
d_call: TRBD1; j_call: TRBJ2-5; v_call: TRBV28; cdr3_aa: CASSPRGLEGETQYF
d_call: -; j_call: TRBJ2-7; v_call: TRBV7-8; cdr3_aa: CASSRDWASGEQYF
d_call: -; j_call: TRBJ2-7; v_call: TRBV27; cdr3_aa: CATFSASYEQYF
d_call: -; j_call: TRBJ2-1; v_call: TRBV10-1; cdr3_aa: CASSERDKASYNEQFF
d_call: -; j_call: TRBJ2-5; v_call: TRBV10-3; cdr3_aa: CAITPDSLMETQYF
d_call: -; j_call: TRBJ1-1; v_call: TRBV5-4; cdr3_aa: CASSPSQGNTEAFF
d_call: -; j_call: TRBJ1-1; v_call: TRBV4-1; cdr3_aa: CASRLGRGELTEAFF
d_call: TRBD1; j_call: TRBJ1-2; v_call: TRBV18; cdr3_aa: CASSPRTGDDTF
d_call: TRBD1; j_call: TRBJ2-7; v_call: TRBV7-3; cdr3_aa: CASSFGTGSYEQYF
d_call: -; j_call: TRBJ2-1; v_call: TRBV5-1; cdr3_aa: CASSLDGLSSYNEQFF
d_call: TRBD2; j_call: TRBJ2-1; v_call: TRBV7-2; cdr3_aa: CASSNPTSRLEQFF
d_call: TRBD1; j_call: TRBJ2-2; v_call: TRBV10-1; cdr3_aa: CASSAGTGNTGELFF
d_call: -; j_call: TRBJ2-1; v_call: TRBV6-5; cdr3_aa: CASSYNAGNEQFF
d_call: TRBD2; j_call: TRBJ2-5; v_call: TRBV7-9; cdr3_aa: CASSPRSGGVQETQYF
d_call: -; j_call: TRBJ2-2; v_call: TRBV4-1; cdr3_aa: CASSQVDLIVTGELFF
d_call: -; j_call: TRBJ1-1; v_call: TRBV29-1; cdr3_aa: CSVTGLLTNTEAFF
d_call: -; j_call: TRBJ2-7; v_call: TRBV11-3; cdr3_aa: CASSFPPHQGTYEQYF
d_call: -; j_call: TRBJ1-2; v_call: TRBV7-9; cdr3_aa: CAVTGYYGYTF
d_call: -; j_call: TRBJ2-5; v_call: TRBV5-1; cdr3_aa: CASSLLTGEQYF
d_call: TRBD1; j_call: TRBJ2-2; v_call: TRBV5-4; cdr3_aa: CASNPGGGTGELFF
d_call: TRBD1; j_call: TRBJ2-3; v_call: TRBV7-2; cdr3_aa: CASSRGQSTTDTQYF